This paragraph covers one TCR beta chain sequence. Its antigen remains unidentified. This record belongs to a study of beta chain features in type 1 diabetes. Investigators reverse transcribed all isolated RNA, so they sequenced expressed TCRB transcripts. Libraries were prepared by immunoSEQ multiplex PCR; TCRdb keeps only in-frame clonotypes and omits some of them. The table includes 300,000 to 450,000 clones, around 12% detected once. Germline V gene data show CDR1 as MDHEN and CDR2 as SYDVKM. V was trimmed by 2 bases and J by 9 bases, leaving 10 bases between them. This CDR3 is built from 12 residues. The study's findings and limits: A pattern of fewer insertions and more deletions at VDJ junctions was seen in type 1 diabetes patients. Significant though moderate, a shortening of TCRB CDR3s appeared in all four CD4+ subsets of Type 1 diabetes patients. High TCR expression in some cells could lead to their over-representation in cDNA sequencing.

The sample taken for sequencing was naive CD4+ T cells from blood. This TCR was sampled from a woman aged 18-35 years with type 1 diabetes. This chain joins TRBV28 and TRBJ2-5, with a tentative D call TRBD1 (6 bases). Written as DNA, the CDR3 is TGTGCCAGCAGTTTACTCTCAGGGGCCCAGTACTTC. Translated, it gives CASSLLSGAQYF.